One and the same sample provided the 26 T cell receptor beta chains below, sequenced in a study of cytomegalovirus exposure and HLA in healthy donors. PCR was performed using 60 Vbeta and 13 Jbeta primers. Using immunoSEQ multiplex PCR, the repertoire was profiled, and TCRdb retains in-frame clones only, with some absent. The sample contains some 200,000 clones, about 83% of which appear only once. The sequenced sample was PBMCs. These receptors all stem from a man aged 35 to 55 in good health and CMV-seronegative.

The chain uses TRBV6-4 and TRBJ2-3; maybe TRBD1 (6 bases). Germline V CDR1 and CDR2: MRHNA, SNTAGT. V was pared by 3 bases and J by 2 bases, with 9 bases between. This CDR3 spans 14 amino acids. The CDR3 DNA sequence: TGTGCCAGCAGTGAGGGGGCTACCACAGATACGCAGTATTTT. It specifies CASSEGATTDTQYF.

This chain links TRBV4-3 with TRBJ1-6; possibly TRBD1 for D (5 bases). This CDR3 has 18 residues. Germline-derived CDR1 and CDR2 are LGHNA and YSLEER. The V and J ends lost 3 bases and 3 bases respectively, with 18 bases between them. The CDR3 region is CASSQDGTPGDYNSPLHF. In DNA, the CDR3 is TGCGCCAGCAGCCAGGATGGGACGCCGGGGGACTATAATTCACCCCTCCACTTT.

This clone was observed a handful of times. V gene TRBV7-3 combines with J gene TRBJ1-6, with D possibly being TRBD1 (5 bases). Germline CDR1 and CDR2: SGHTA and FQGTGA. V was cut by 4 bases and J by 7 bases, with 11 bases left in between. The CDR3 is 14 amino acids. CDR3 protein: CASSSSGVNSPLHF. CDR3 DNA: TGTGCCAGCAGCTCCTCGGGGGTGAATTCACCCCTCCACTTT. The whole variable domain, filled in from reference TRBV7-3 and TRBJ1-6, reads GAGVSQTPSNKVTEKGKYVELRCDPISGHTALYWYRQSLGQGPEFLIYFQGTGAADDSGLPNDRFFAVRPEGSVSTLKIQRTERGDSAVYLCASSSSGVNSPLHFGNGTRLTVT.

This sequence joins TRBV19 and TRBJ2-7; 12 nucleotides align to TRBD1. The CDR3 consists of 16 residues. Germline V gene sequence: CDR1 LNHDA, CDR2 SQIVND (reference sequence). Trimming cost V 4 bases and J 0 bases; bases outside gene matches: 4. The CDR3 DNA follows: TGTGCCAGTAGTACCCCGGGACAGGGGGCCTCCTACGAGCAGTACTTC. This encodes CASSTPGQGASYEQYF.

This chain links TRBV9 with TRBJ2-1; D unresolved. CDR1 SGDLS and CDR2 YYNGEE come from the germline V gene. The CDR3 contains 13 residues. V gave up 4 bases and J gave up 0 bases, with 5 bases separating them. CDR3 DNA: TGTGCCAGCAGCACGAGCTCCTACAATGAGCAGTTCTTC. This codes for CASSTSSYNEQFF.

The chain uses TRBV27 and TRBJ2-7; TRBD2 aligns across 12 bases. Germline assignment: CDR1 MNHEY and CDR2 SMNVEV (reference sequence). The CDR3 is 15 residues long. V lost 3 bases and J lost 4; bases outside the gene matches: 4. The chain's CDR3 is CASSFTSGRRYEQYF. As DNA, the CDR3 is TGTGCCAGCAGTTTTACTAGCGGGAGGAGGTACGAGCAGTACTTC.

V and J are TRBV27 and TRBJ1-6; D remains unclear. Germline CDR1 reads MNHEY; CDR2 reads SMNVEV (reference sequence). The CDR3 runs 16 residues. Trimming left V 3 bases short and J 0 bases short, with 9 bases between. Here the CDR3 reads CASSFVGSSYNSPLHF. As DNA, the CDR3 is TGTGCCAGCAGTTTTGTCGGGAGCTCCTATAATTCACCCCTCCACTTT.

The J gene is TRBJ1-4, the V gene TRBV7-9; tentative D call: TRBD1 (5 bases). The CDR3 consists of 14 residues. Germline V gene data show CDR1 as SEHNR and CDR2 as FQNEAQ (reference sequence). V was cut by 1 base and J by 14 bases, with 17 bases left in between. The CDR3 DNA reads as TGTGCCAGCAGCTTAGTCCGGCCGGGGGAACGTCTGTTTTTT. Translated: CASSLVRPGERLFF. Drawing the rest from reference TRBV7-9 and TRBJ1-4, the complete variable domain is DTGVSQNPRHKITKRGQNVTFRCDPISEHNRLYWYRQTLGQGPEFLTYFQNEAQLEKSRLLSDRFSAERPKGSFSTLEIQRTEQGDSAMYLCASSLVRPGERLFFGSGTQLSVL.

J is TRBJ2-3 and V is TRBV15; TRBD2 matches 8 bases. J gave up 2 bases and V 3 bases, and 4 bases lay outside the gene matches. The CDR3 has 15 amino acids. The V gene's germline CDR1 is LNHNV and CDR2 YYDKDF (reference sequence). The CDR3 here is CATSSGLASTDTQYF. The CDR3 coding sequence is TGTGCCACCAGCAGTGGACTAGCCTCCACAGATACGCAGTATTTT.

A few counts support this clone. This chain links TRBV7-9 with TRBJ2-1, with D perhaps TRBD2 (6 bases). CDR3 size: 11 residues. Germline-derived CDR1 and CDR2 are SEHNR and FQNEAQ (reference sequence). The ends were cut back, 5 bases at V and 10 bases at J, with 9 bases in the middle. The CDR3 sequence is CASSGGGEQFF. The CDR3 DNA is TGTGCCAGCAGCGGTGGAGGGGAGCAGTTCTTC.

The rearrangement joins TRBV4-1 to TRBJ2-1, with D possibly TRBD1 on 5 matching bases. Germline CDR1 and CDR2: MGHRA and YSYEKL. Deletions cut 4 bases from V and 10 bases from J, with 14 bases between. The CDR3 consists of 13 residues. In nucleotides, the CDR3 is TGCGCCAGCAGCCTACTGCAGGGTAACGAGCAGTTCTTC. This encodes CASSLLQGNEQFF.

V gene TRBV28 combines with J gene TRBJ1-5; D call uncertain. Trimming took 3 bases from V and 0 from J, leaving 15 bases between them. The germline V gene encodes CDR1 MDHEN and CDR2 SYDVKM. The CDR3 runs 17 residues. The CDR3 loop is CASSLGGRRYSNQPQHF. Here the CDR3 DNA reads TGTGCCAGCAGTTTGGGAGGACGGAGGTATAGCAATCAGCCCCAGCATTTT.

The chain has TRBV7-2 and TRBJ2-1; 9 bases align to TRBD2. Germline V lookup: CDR1 SGHTA, CDR2 FQGNSA. CDR3 length: 15 residues. J gave up 6 bases and V 1 base, and 4 bases lay outside the gene matches. CDR3 region: CASSLVAGEINEQFF. The CDR3 DNA is TGTGCCAGCAGCTTAGTAGCGGGGGAAATCAATGAGCAGTTCTTC.

This clone was seen repeatedly, ten times or more. V is TRBV7-2 and J is TRBJ1-1; the match to TRBD1 covers 7 bases. Germline CDR1 is SGHTA and CDR2 is FQGNSA. The CDR3 has 16 residues. V lost 2 bases to trimming and J lost 1 base; unmatched junction nucleotides: 7. CDR3 DNA sequence: TGTGCCAGCAGCTTAAAGAGGTACAGGGGGAACACTGAAGCTTTCTTT. Protein sequence: CASSLKRYRGNTEAFF.

The chain combines TRBV6-5 with TRBJ2-5; 8 nucleotides line up with TRBD1. The germline CDR1 and CDR2 sequences are MNHEY and SVGAGI. The CDR3 length is 16 residues. Losses at the gene ends were 0 bases for V and 5 bases for J; bases not matched to a gene: 8. CDR3 residues: CASSYSSTGDRETQYF. The DNA of the CDR3 is TGTGCCAGCAGTTACTCGTCGACAGGGGATAGGGAGACCCAGTACTTC.

The chain carries TRBV18 and TRBJ1-6, with unresolved D. Germline CDR1 reads KGHSH; CDR2 reads LQKENI. This CDR3 region has 13 residues. V lost 1 base to trimming and J lost 8 bases, with 6 bases between them. The CDR3 loop reads CASSPRRDSPLHF. CDR3 DNA sequence: TGTGCCAGCTCACCACGGAGGGATTCACCCCTCCACTTT.

J is TRBJ2-7 and V is TRBV5-1, with 7 bases identical to TRBD1. The V gene's germline CDR1 is SGHRS and CDR2 YFSETQ. The CDR3 contains 14 residues. Germline trimming cut 3 bases from V and 2 bases from J; bases unmatched to any gene: 5. For the CDR3, the DNA is TGCGCCAGCAGCTCGACACAGGGGCCCTACGAGCAGTACTTC. Translating it yields CASSSTQGPYEQYF.

The chain joins TRBV7-2 to TRBJ2-3; TRBD1 aligns across 7 bases. CDR1 and CDR2 (germline): SGHTA, FQGNSA. Trimming cost V 2 bases and J 2 bases; bases outside gene matches: 4. This CDR3 has 15 residues. This CDR3 is CTSSLMGQHTDTQYF. The CDR3 nucleotides read TGTACCAGCAGCTTAATGGGACAGCACACAGATACGCAGTATTTT.

This clone was found once. The CDR3 nucleotides read TGTGCCAGTAGTATAAGGGGCGGTTGGAACACTGAAGCTTTCTTT. It yields the protein CASSIRGGWNTEAFF. The genes are TRBV19 and TRBJ1-1; a possible D gene is TRBD1 (5 bases). CDR1 and CDR2 from the germline V gene are LNHDA and SQIVND (reference sequence). CDR3 length: 15 amino acids. The ends were cut back, 2 bases at V and 1 base at J, with 11 bases in the middle.

The gene calls are TRBV5-4 and TRBJ2-1; 9 positions agree with TRBD2. The CDR3 is 15 amino acids. Germline V lookup: CDR1 SGHNT, CDR2 YYREEE (reference sequence). Trimming at V came to 1 base and at J to 6 bases, leaving 5 bases not matched to a gene. As DNA, the CDR3 is TGTGCCAGCAGCTTGAGCGGGACTAGCCCCAATGAGCAGTTCTTC. Translation: CASSLSGTSPNEQFF.

J is TRBJ1-4 and V is TRBV11-2; D unclear. The CDR3 is 16 residues long. V dropped 2 bases and J dropped 2 bases, with 12 bases sitting between them. CDR1 and CDR2 (germline): SGHAT, FQNNGV. CDR3 loop: CASSLRGVATNEKLFF. CDR3 DNA: TGTGCCAGCAGCTTACGGGGAGTGGCGACTAATGAAAAACTGTTTTTT.

The chain employs TRBV19 and TRBJ1-1; D gene uncertain. Per germline, CDR1 LNHDA and CDR2 SQIVND (reference sequence). The V end was cut by 5 bases, the J end by 1 base, with 11 bases between. This CDR3 has 14 amino acids. The chain's CDR3 is CASSLGAGNTEAFF. The CDR3, as DNA: TGTGCCAGTAGTTTGGGAGCCGGGAACACTGAAGCTTTCTTT.

This chain joins TRBV13 and TRBJ1-6; 7 bases align to TRBD1. The V gene's germline CDR1 is PRHDT and CDR2 FYEKMQ (reference sequence). The CDR3 consists of 15 residues. The V gene end was trimmed by 5 bases and the J gene end by 7 bases; junction bases not matched to a gene: 8. The CDR3 DNA reads as TGTGCCAGCAGCCTGGGGGGACAGTCCAATTCACCCCTCCACTTT. Protein product: CASSLGGQSNSPLHF.

This chain uses TRBV4-1 with TRBJ1-2; D is perhaps TRBD1 (6 bases). Germline CDR1 MGHRA, CDR2 YSYEKL. Trimming took 2 bases from V and 3 from J, leaving 10 bases between them. The CDR3 contains 14 residues. The CDR3 region has the DNA TGCGCCAGCAGCCAAACTCAGGGGTACTATGGCTACACCTTC. The encoded protein is CASSQTQGYYGYTF.

The chain uses TRBV4-1 and TRBJ2-3; 10 bases line up with TRBD1. Looked up from germline, CDR1 is MGHRA and CDR2 is YSYEKL. J gave up 3 bases and V 0 bases, and 3 bases lay outside the gene matches. CDR3 size: 16 residues. In DNA form, the CDR3 reads TGCGCCAGCAGCCAAGATCGGACAGGGGGTACAGATACGCAGTATTTT. This sequence encodes CASSQDRTGGTDTQYF.

The rearrangement uses TRBV6-1 and TRBJ1-5; TRBD1 matches 9 bases. Unmatched junction bases numbered 11, after V lost 9 bases and J lost 5 bases. This CDR3 is built from 15 residues. Germline values: CDR1 MNHNS, CDR2 SASEGT. The CDR3 here is CASRAVTGGYQPQHF. CDR3 nucleotides: TGTGCCAGTCGTGCAGTGACAGGGGGTTATCAGCCCCAGCATTTT.